One and the same sample provided the 24 T cell receptor beta chains below, sequenced in a study of T cell responses to AZD1222 COVID-19 vaccine. Profiling relied on immunoSEQ multiplex PCR, and the TCRdb table lists in-frame clones only, not all of them. The data show around 160,000 clones, 90% to 95% seen once. The starting material was peripheral blood, obtained 28 days after the second AZD1222 dose. Receptors were obtained from an adult who received the AZD1222 COVID-19 vaccine.

The V call is TRBV10-3, the J call TRBJ2-2, with a weak D call TRBD2 (7 bases). Germline V gene sequence: CDR1 ENHRY, CDR2 SYGVKD. V lost 3 bases to trimming and J lost 6 bases, with 20 bases between them. This CDR3 comprises 17 residues. CDR3 DNA sequence: TGTGCCATCAGTGACTCGATAGGGGGAGGGGACGCCGGGGAGCTGTTTTTT. Translating gives CAISDSIGGGDAGELFF.

The J gene is TRBJ1-5, the V gene TRBV2; D unclear. The CDR3 consists of 12 residues. Per the germline V gene, CDR1 is SNHLY and CDR2 is FYNNEI. V was cut by 6 bases and J by 5 bases, with 8 bases left in between. In DNA form, the CDR3 reads TGTGCCAGCAGCGGATCAGATCAGCCCCAGCATTTT. Protein product: CASSGSDQPQHF.

The chain joins TRBV7-9 to TRBJ2-7; 10 bases fit TRBD2. The V gene end was trimmed by 4 bases and the J gene end by 0 bases; junction bases not matched to a gene: 3. The CDR3 length is 15 residues. Germline values: CDR1 SEHNR, CDR2 FQNEAQ (reference sequence). The DNA for the CDR3 is TGTGCCAGCAGCTCAACTAGCGGGGTCTCCTACGAGCAGTACTTC. It yields the protein CASSSTSGVSYEQYF.

This chain uses TRBV30 with TRBJ1-2; 7 nucleotides match TRBD1. The V segment lost 5 bases and the J segment 4 bases; nucleotides outside the gene matches: 7. The CDR3 consists of 13 residues. Germline lookup yields CDR1 GTSNPN and CDR2 SVGIG (reference sequence). The CDR3: CAWSQGTSYGYTF. In DNA, the CDR3 is TGTGCCTGGTCACAGGGGACCTCCTATGGCTACACCTTC.

This clone appeared once. This chain uses TRBV19 with TRBJ1-5; possible D gene TRBD1, 5 bases. The germline V gene has CDR1 LNHDA and CDR2 SQIVND (reference sequence). This CDR3 region has 14 residues. Deletions cut 5 bases from V and 0 bases from J, with 8 bases between. The CDR3 DNA is TGTGCCAGTAGTCCGACAGCTAGCAATCAGCCCCAGCATTTT. It specifies CASSPTASNQPQHF.

This rearrangement joins TRBV7-8 to TRBJ2-3; 13 nucleotides agree with TRBD2. Trimming at V came to 5 bases and at J to 4 bases, leaving 12 bases not matched to a gene. The CDR3 has 18 amino acids. In germline, CDR1 is SGHVS, CDR2 FQNEAQ. CDR3 region: CASSPGGPGLAGSDTQYF. CDR3 DNA sequence: TGTGCCAGCAGCCCCGGGGGACCGGGACTAGCGGGGTCAGATACGCAGTATTTT.

V and J are TRBV19 and TRBJ2-7; the match to TRBD1 covers 7 bases. Germline V lookup: CDR1 LNHDA, CDR2 SQIVND (reference sequence). This CDR3 is built from 18 residues. V trimming: 0 bases; J trimming: 3 bases; junction bases outside the gene matches: 14. This CDR3 reads CASSIDGSDRSISYEQYF. DNA for the CDR3: TGTGCCAGTAGTATAGATGGATCGGACAGGAGTATAAGCTACGAGCAGTACTTC.

This chain uses TRBV24-1 with TRBJ2-2; D is undetermined. V lost 7 bases, J lost 2 bases, and 10 bases lay in between. This CDR3 has 14 residues. Looked up from germline, CDR1 is KGHDR and CDR2 is SFDVKD. CDR3 residues: CATRDGPNTGELFF. As DNA, the CDR3 is TGTGCCACCAGGGACGGACCAAACACCGGGGAGCTGTTTTTT.

The chain carries TRBV4-1 and TRBJ1-2, with TRBD1 as a possible D gene (6 bases). V was pared by 0 bases and J by 4 bases, with 9 bases between. Germline V gene sequence: CDR1 MGHRA, CDR2 YSYEKL. This CDR3 spans 14 amino acids. The CDR3 is CASSQDRTVYGYTF. The CDR3 DNA reads as TGCGCCAGCAGCCAAGATAGGACAGTCTATGGCTACACCTTC.

The chain uses TRBV20-1 and TRBJ1-1, with D unresolved. Trimming pared 3 bases from V and 7 bases from J, leaving 9 bases between. The CDR3 runs to 11 residues. Germline loops: CDR1 DFQATT, CDR2 SNEGSKA (reference sequence). The CDR3 spells CSARGSGEAFF. The DNA for the CDR3 is TGCAGTGCTAGGGGGTCGGGTGAAGCTTTCTTT.

This sequence joins TRBV28 and TRBJ1-1; TRBD1 matches 10 bases. The CDR3 contains 16 residues. J gave up 3 bases and V 0 bases, and 4 bases lay outside the gene matches. CDR1 is MDHEN, CDR2 SYDVKM, per germline. DNA of the CDR3: TGTGCCAGCAGTTTATGGACAGGGGGCGAGGACACTGAAGCTTTCTTT. It codes for CASSLWTGGEDTEAFF.

The chain is built from TRBV7-6 and TRBJ2-5, with 7 bases matching TRBD2. The CDR3 is 16 amino acids. Per germline, CDR1 SGHVS and CDR2 FNYEAQ. V lost 3 bases to trimming and J lost 1 base; unmatched junction nucleotides: 8. The CDR3 bases are TGTGCCAGCAGCTTCGTAAACCCGGGGGGCCAAGAGACCCAGTACTTC. Translating it yields CASSFVNPGGQETQYF.

The chain has TRBV5-4 and TRBJ2-7, with 10 bases matching TRBD1. CDR3 size: 16 residues. Germline V lookup: CDR1 SGHNT, CDR2 YYREEE (reference sequence). Trimming removed 3 bases from V and 3 bases from J; junction bases left unmatched: 9. The CDR3 DNA reads TGTGCCAGCAGCTCCTCCCTCCGGGACAGGGGCTACGAGCAGTACTTC. Its translation: CASSSSLRDRGYEQYF.

The chain is built from TRBV5-1 and TRBJ2-1; 11 nucleotides align to TRBD2. CDR1 and CDR2 (germline): SGHRS, YFSETQ. V trimming: 5 bases; J trimming: 11 bases; junction bases outside the gene matches: 12. This CDR3 comprises 15 residues. CDR3 in DNA: TGCGCCAGCAGAATCGGGGTTAGCGGGGGGGCCAAGCAGTTCTTC. Translated: CASRIGVSGGAKQFF.

The chain couples TRBV7-9 to TRBJ1-2; 12 nucleotides line up with TRBD1. Losses at the gene ends were 4 bases for V and 8 bases for J; bases not matched to a gene: 5. Germline V lookup: CDR1 SEHNR, CDR2 FQNEAQ (reference sequence). This CDR3 has 14 amino acids. CDR3 nucleotide sequence: TGTGCCAGCAGCTCCGGGACAGGGGGCTGGGGCTACACCTTC. Its protein product is CASSSGTGGWGYTF.

The chain joins TRBV6-5 to TRBJ2-1; D might be TRBD1 (6 bases). This CDR3 contains 14 residues. The V gene's germline CDR1 is MNHEY and CDR2 SVGAGI. Trimming stripped 8 bases from V and 6 bases from J, with 17 bases between. CDR3 loop: CASASGDGSNEQFF. The DNA of the CDR3 is TGTGCCAGCGCCTCAGGGGATGGCTCCAATGAGCAGTTCTTC.

The gene calls are TRBV12-5 and TRBJ1-2, with D perhaps TRBD1 (6 bases). V lost 2 bases, J lost 5 bases, and 12 bases lay in between. Per germline, CDR1 LGHNT and CDR2 FRNRAP. The CDR3 covers 14 residues. CDR3 residues: CASGLMVGAYGYTF. The DNA for the CDR3 is TGTGCTAGTGGTTTGATGGTGGGGGCGTATGGCTACACCTTC. Full variable domain (remainder filled in from reference TRBV12-5 and TRBJ1-2): DARVTQTPRHKVTEMGQEVTMRCQPILGHNTVFWYRQTMMQGLELLAYFRNRAPLDDSGMPKDRFSAEMPDATLATLKIQPSEPRDSAVYFCASGLMVGAYGYTFGSGTRLTVV.

The genes are TRBV25-1 and TRBJ1-1, with D uncertain. CDR3 size: 12 residues. V lost 4 bases to trimming and J lost 2 bases, with 5 bases between them. CDR1 and CDR2 (germline): MGHDK, SYGVNS. In DNA, the CDR3 is TGTGCCAGCAGTGCCGTTAACACTGAAGCTTTCTTT. This gives the protein CASSAVNTEAFF. The full variable domain, rest sourced from reference TRBV25-1 and TRBJ1-1, is EADIYQTPRYLVIGTGKKITLECSQTMGHDKMYWYQQDPGMELHLIHYSYGVNSTEKGDLSSESTVSRIRTEHFPLTLESARPSHTSQYLCASSAVNTEAFFGQGTRLTVV.

The gene calls are TRBV6-6 and TRBJ1-5; the D gene is possibly TRBD1 (5 bases). V was cut by 5 bases and J by 8 bases, with 25 bases left in between. The CDR3 consists of 17 residues. Germline CDR1 MNHNY, CDR2 SVGAGI (reference sequence). Written as DNA, the CDR3 is TGTGCCAGCAGTCCCCGGGACTCCCCGTCGTTGTCGAAGCCCCAGCATTTT. Amino acid sequence: CASSPRDSPSLSKPQHF.

The chain couples TRBV24-1 to TRBJ2-5; perhaps TRBD2 as D (6 bases). CDR3 length equals 15 residues. The germline V and J ends were trimmed by 6 bases and 4 bases, with 17 bases remaining between them. Germline CDR1 reads KGHDR; CDR2 reads SFDVKD. The CDR3 protein is CATSPVGGEGETQYF. Here the CDR3 DNA reads TGTGCCACCAGTCCTGTAGGAGGGGAAGGAGAGACCCAGTACTTC.

The V and J genes are TRBV10-3 and TRBJ2-7, with TRBD1 as a possible D gene (5 bases). Deletions cut 3 bases from V and 0 bases from J, with 15 bases between. This CDR3 spans 16 amino acids. Per germline, CDR1 ENHRY and CDR2 SYGVKD. The CDR3 region is CAISDMGHSSSYEQYF. Written as DNA, the CDR3 is TGTGCCATCAGTGATATGGGGCACTCCAGCTCCTACGAGCAGTACTTC.

The chain couples TRBV2 to TRBJ1-6; D gene uncertain. Trimming left V 4 bases short and J 10 bases short, with 8 bases between. The CDR3 runs to 12 residues. CDR1 and CDR2 from the germline V gene are SNHLY and FYNNEI. The CDR3: CASSADQSPLHF. CDR3 coding DNA: TGTGCCAGCAGTGCGGACCAGTCACCCCTCCACTTT.

CDR3 region: CASQAGTTYEQYF. Written as DNA, the CDR3 is TGTGCCAGCCAAGCGGGGACGACCTACGAGCAGTACTTC. The V and J genes are TRBV5-5 and TRBJ2-7; 7 bases align to TRBD2. The CDR3 spans 13 residues. Germline trimming cut 7 bases from V and 2 bases from J; bases unmatched to any gene: 6. Looked up from germline, CDR1 is SGHKS and CDR2 is YYEKEE (reference sequence).

V is TRBV4-2 and J is TRBJ2-1, with 10 nucleotides matching TRBD1. Germline V gene lookup returns CDR1 LGHNA and CDR2 YNFKEQ. V gave up 1 base and J gave up 3 bases; unmatched junction bases: 6. CDR3 length equals 17 residues. CDR3 residues: CASSQASGTGVYNEQFF. DNA of the CDR3: TGTGCCAGCAGCCAAGCCTCGGGGACAGGGGTCTACAATGAGCAGTTCTTC.